This passage covers 9 T cell receptor beta chains from one sample sequenced in a study of identical twins. TCRdb re-called the 5' RACE reads through MiXCR, storing one row per CDR3 protein. The repertoire includes about 470,000 distinct CDR3 sequences, 24% of them detected once, and about 2.7% sits in the top ten. This sample also belongs to another study, concerning T cells expressing NK-cell markers.

Sequencing input: CD4+ T cells sorted from blood. These receptors were collected from a young woman in good health.

V and J are TRBV19 and TRBJ2-3, with 9 bases lining up with TRBD2. Germline lookup yields CDR1 LNHDA and CDR2 SQIVND (reference sequence). The V segment lost 3 bases and the J segment 6 bases; nucleotides outside the gene matches: 7. The CDR3 loop spans 15 amino acids. The DNA of the CDR3 is TGTGCCAGTAGTATCGAGGCGGGGGGGCCGGATACGCAGTATTTT. This sequence encodes CASSIEAGGPDTQYF.

This clonotype was observed once. The V and J genes are TRBV7-2 and TRBJ2-3, with unresolved D. CDR1 is SGHTA, CDR2 FQGNSA, per germline. Trimming pared 5 bases from V and 2 bases from J, leaving 14 bases between. The CDR3 is made up of 15 amino acids. CDR3 bases: TGTGCCAGCAGCCCAGTGGCGTGGGCCACAGATACGCAGTATTTT. Translation: CASSPVAWATDTQYF.

This clonotype was picked up a small number of times. The chain joins TRBV9 to TRBJ2-1, with TRBD2 as a possible D gene (8 bases). The CDR3 runs to 15 residues. Trimming removed 4 bases from V and 10 bases from J, with 21 bases in between. Per germline, CDR1 SGDLS and CDR2 YYNGEE. The CDR3 region has the DNA TGTGCCAGCAGCTCTATGGGGACTAGACAGGGAGAGCAGTTCTTC. Its translation is CASSSMGTRQGEQFF.

The V call is TRBV5-1, the J call TRBJ1-2; the D is unclear. Trimming took off 0 bases at V and 2 bases at J, with 8 bases between the two ends. Germline V gene sequence: CDR1 SGHRS, CDR2 YFSETQ. The CDR3 sequence is 14 residues long. DNA for the CDR3: TGCGCCAGCAGCTTGGTTTACGGAAACTATGGCTACACCTTC. Translation gives CASSLVYGNYGYTF.

This chain uses TRBV12-3 or TRBV12-4 with TRBJ1-1; D perhaps matches TRBD1 (5 bases). The V and J ends lost 7 bases and 0 bases respectively, with 12 bases between them. This CDR3 is built from 14 residues. The CDR3, as DNA: TGTGCCAGCACTCCTCGAGGGGTGAACACTGAAGCTTTCTTT. The encoded protein is CASTPRGVNTEAFF.

This clonotype was seen only a few times. This rearrangement joins TRBV4-2 to TRBJ2-3; 9 bases are shared with TRBD2. The CDR3 spans 15 residues. CDR1 is LGHNA, CDR2 YNFKEQ, per germline. Trimming took 0 bases from V and 6 from J; bases not matched to a gene: 4. CDR3 region: CASSQELAGGDTQYF. CDR3 bases: TGTGCCAGCAGCCAAGAACTAGCGGGCGGGGATACGCAGTATTTT.

This clonotype was detected only a few times. The rearrangement links TRBV2 to TRBJ1-2, with 7 positions matching TRBD1. Unmatched junction bases numbered 8, after V lost 6 bases and J lost 1 base. Germline V gives CDR1 SNHLY, CDR2 FYNNEI. This CDR3 comprises 15 residues. The CDR3 coding sequence is TGTGCCAGCAGGACAGGGACACGAGTTAACTATGGCTACACCTTC. It specifies CASRTGTRVNYGYTF.

V usage is TRBV5-5 and J usage is TRBJ2-1; TRBD2 might be the D (5 bases). Germline V gene lookup returns CDR1 SGHKS and CDR2 YYEKEE (reference sequence). Trimming removed 1 base at V and 8 bases at J, with 16 bases between. This CDR3 has 15 residues. CDR3 protein: CASSLWVGETHEQFF. CDR3 in DNA: TGTGCCAGCAGCTTGTGGGTGGGAGAGACGCATGAGCAGTTCTTC.

This clonotype was seen a few times. The rearrangement uses TRBV2 and TRBJ2-1, with D possibly matching TRBD1 (6 bases). The CDR3 contains 15 residues. V was cut by 4 bases and J by 1 base, with 11 bases left in between. Germline loops: CDR1 SNHLY, CDR2 FYNNEI. CDR3 amino acids: CASSGGRRSYNEQFF. CDR3 in DNA: TGTGCCAGCAGTGGGGGGCGCAGGTCCTACAATGAGCAGTTCTTC.